The following is a T cell receptor (beta chain) sequence with its context. The antigen is undetermined. Other DNA sequences within the sample encode an identical CDR3. CDR1 and CDR2 from the germline V gene are KGHSH and LQKENI. CDR3 size: 14 residues. Trimming at V came to 6 bases and at J to 0 bases, leaving 4 bases not matched to a gene. PCR involved 60 Vbeta and 13 Jbeta primers. Assay: immunoSEQ multiplex PCR; the TCRdb copy retains only in-frame clones and omits some. The table shows roughly 150,000 clones, with approximately 80% occurring only once. Regarding donors, all were healthy bone marrow donors. This sample is part of a study of cytomegalovirus exposure and HLA in healthy donors. Overall study findings and caveats: The classifier, whose performance was assessed in both the original and validation cohorts, reportedly diagnosed cytomegalovirus status with high specificity and sensitivity. A later analysis by the authors found several of the most significant clusters apparently linked to common viral pathogens.

The sequence was obtained from a man aged 25-45 years in good health and CMV-seropositive. Specimen: PBMCs. The rearrangement uses TRBV18 and TRBJ2-7; 8 nucleotides line up with TRBD1. CDR3 residues: CASSTGTGSYEQYF. CDR3 sequence (DNA): TGTGCCAGCTCGACCGGGACAGGCTCCTACGAGCAGTACTTC.